These T cell receptor beta chains were read from a single sample in a study of cytomegalovirus exposure and HLA in healthy donors. Sequencing was performed with immunoSEQ multiplex PCR; in TCRdb, only in-frame clones are kept and a portion is missing. The sample carries approximately 190,000 clones, around 84% recorded once. Sequencing was done on a sample of PBMCs. The receptors derive from a young woman in good health and CMV-seropositive. Both conserved end residues are part of each CDR3. A D gene is named only where the DNA matches it firmly. Size values are once, few and many counts, or a class for expanded clones, and some rows have none.

j_gene	v_gene	abundance	d_gene	CDR3nt	CDR3aa
TRBJ2-1	TRBV25-1	.	.	TGTGCCAGCAGTGAATTTTTTGAGGGCAATGAGCAGTTCTTC	CASSEFFEGNEQFF
TRBJ1-5	TRBV6-1	.	TRBD1	TGTGCCAGCAGTGGGCCGACAGGGTATCAGCCCCAGCATTTT	CASSGPTGYQPQHF
TRBJ2-5	TRBV4-2	.	TRBD2	TGTGCCAGCAGCCGACTAGCGGGGATCCAAGAGACCCAGTACTTC	CASSRLAGIQETQYF
TRBJ2-1	TRBV27	.	.	TGTGCCAGCAGTCCAGCGATTTCCCCAGGGGTTAAGAATGAGCAGTTCTTC	CASSPAISPGVKNEQFF
TRBJ1-2	TRBV6-5	few	.	TGTGCCAGCAGTCCCCTAGGGGCAGGGTATGGCTACACCTTC	CASSPLGAGYGYTF
TRBJ2-1	TRBV7-3	.	TRBD2	TGTGCCAGCAGTCGGACTAGCGGGAGTACGGGATACAATGAGCAGTTCTTC	CASSRTSGSTGYNEQFF
TRBJ2-3	TRBV5-1	.	.	TGCGCCAGCAGCTTGCGACAGGAGCGGGGATGGGGGTCCACAGATACGCAGTATTTT	CASSLRQERGWGSTDTQYF
TRBJ2-7	TRBV5-1	.	.	TGCGCCAGCAGCTACAGGGCCACCTACGAGCAGTACTTC	CASSYRATYEQYF
TRBJ2-7	TRBV28	.	TRBD2	TGTGCCAGCAGGCCCCCTAGCGGGAGTAACGAGCAGTACTTC	CASRPPSGSNEQYF
TRBJ2-7	TRBV28	.	TRBD1	TGTGCCAGCAGTCTTCCAGGGGGATTCAACGAGCAGTACTTC	CASSLPGGFNEQYF
TRBJ1-2	TRBV5-1	few	.	TGCGCCAGCAGCTTGGGTCGGACAGCTAACTATGGCTACACCTTC	CASSLGRTANYGYTF
TRBJ2-3	TRBV7-9	.	.	TGTGCCAGCAGCCCCTCAGGGGATACGCAGTATTTT	CASSPSGDTQYF
TRBJ2-7	TRBV6-6	few	TRBD2	TGTGCCAGCAGTTACTCAGCTAGCGGGAGGGCCTACGAGCAGTACTTC	CASSYSASGRAYEQYF
TRBJ1-2	TRBV18	.	.	TGTGCCAGCTCACCCACCGACTCGGCCTACTATGGCTACACCTTC	CASSPTDSAYYGYTF
TRBJ2-2	TRBV18	.	TRBD2	TGTGCCAGCTCACCATCAGCGGGAGGGAAGAACACCGGGGAGCTGTTTTTT	CASSPSAGGKNTGELFF
TRBJ1-2	TRBV18	.	TRBD1	TGTGCCAGCTCAGAGACAGGGGCGGACGTCTATGGCTACACCTTC	CASSETGADVYGYTF
TRBJ2-3	TRBV28	.	.	TGTGCCTCGGCGGGATCCCGAGATACGCAGTATTTT	CASAGSRDTQYF
TRBJ2-1	TRBV6-1	.	.	TGTGCCGGCCGACAGGACCTAAGTTACAATGAGCAGTTCTTC	CAGRQDLSYNEQFF
TRBJ1-2	TRBV15	once	.	TGTGCCACCAGCAGAGGTCAATTTAAAGGACAGAGCTATGGCTACACCTTC	CATSRGQFKGQSYGYTF
TRBJ2-3	TRBV27	.	TRBD1	TGTGCCAGCACCCACAGGGGCCAAACAGATACGCAGTATTTT	CASTHRGQTDTQYF
TRBJ2-5	TRBV25-1	.	TRBD1	TGTGCCAGTGGACAGGGAGAGACCCAGTACTTC	CASGQGETQYF
TRBJ1-3	TRBV4-1	.	.	TGCGCCAGCAGCCAAGTACCAAGGGAGGCTGGAAACACCATATATTTT	CASSQVPREAGNTIYF